The clone carrying this TCR beta chain was found a few times. The antigen is not known. Criteria for exclusion of patients were uncontrolled infection, other autoimmune disease, pregnancy or lactation. This CDR3 spans 17 amino acids. Losses at the gene ends were 6 bases for V and 6 bases for J; bases not matched to a gene: 13. The data are from a study of T cells in Graves' hyperthyroidism and ophthalmopathy. TCR beta CDR3 region amplification was performed from RNA transcripts. The HTBI primer set was used in a first-round RT-PCR of the TCR CDR3. TCRdb reanalysed the multiplex PCR reads using MiXCR and keeps one entry per CDR3 protein. The sample carries 380,000 or so distinct CDR3 sequences, approximately 15% recorded once. Overall study results and limits: The majority of expanded thyroid clonotypes above 0.001 also appeared in blood.

This receptor was taken from a man younger than 45 with Graves' hyperthyroidism that later progressed to Graves' ophthalmopathy. Sequences were obtained from blood. The chain is built from TRBV12-3 or TRBV12-4 and TRBJ2-3, with 12 bases aligning to TRBD2. The CDR3 loop reads CASSQTPLAGGYDTQYF. The CDR3 DNA reads TGTGCCAGCAGCCAGACCCCACTAGCGGGGGGTTACGATACGCAGTATTTT.